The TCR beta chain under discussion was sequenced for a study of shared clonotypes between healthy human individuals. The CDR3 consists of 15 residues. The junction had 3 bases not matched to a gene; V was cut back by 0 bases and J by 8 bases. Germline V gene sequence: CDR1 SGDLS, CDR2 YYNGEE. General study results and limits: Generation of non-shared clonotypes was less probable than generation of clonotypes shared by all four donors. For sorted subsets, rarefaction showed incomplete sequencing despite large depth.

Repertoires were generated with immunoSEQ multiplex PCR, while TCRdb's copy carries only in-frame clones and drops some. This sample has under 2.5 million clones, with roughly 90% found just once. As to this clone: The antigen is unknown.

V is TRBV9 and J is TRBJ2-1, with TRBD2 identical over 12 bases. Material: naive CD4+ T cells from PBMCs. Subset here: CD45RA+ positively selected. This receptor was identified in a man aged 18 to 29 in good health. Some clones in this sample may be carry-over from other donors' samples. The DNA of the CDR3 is TGTGCCAGCAGCGTAGTCACTAGCGGGAGGCATGAGCAGTTCTTC. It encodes CASSVVTSGRHEQFF.